This TCR beta chain was sequenced during a study of identical twins. Trimming left V 1 base short and J 5 bases short, with 5 bases between. CDR1 is LGHDT and CDR2 is YNNKEL in the germline V gene (reference sequence). CDR3 size: 12 residues. This clonotype is medium-sized within its sample. No antigen is known for it. The study, taken as a whole, reports: Monozygotic twin pairs showed more out-of-frame TCR alpha sharing than models estimated.

Each CDR3 protein is one row after TCRdb ran MiXCR on the 5' RACE reads. The data show 500,000 to 650,000 distinct CDR3 sequences, around 22% seen once. The sample also formed part of further work on yellow fever vaccine responses in identical twins.

The chain carries TRBV3-1 and TRBJ2-5; no clear D gene. The TCR originated in a young woman in good health. Sequencing was carried out using CD4+ T cells sorted from blood. This CDR3 reads CASSQVVETQYF. CDR3 bases: TGTGCCAGCAGCCAAGTCGTGGAGACCCAGTACTTC.